The 25 T cell receptor beta chains below all came from one sample that was sequenced in a study of T-cell memory formation after mild COVID-19. TCRdb itself ran the 5' RACE reads through MiXCR, one entry per CDR3 protein. The sample consists of around 310,000 distinct CDR3 sequences, around 15% of them appearing once. The sample consisted of PBMCs or a T cell subset sorted from them (not recorded which). The receptors stem from a man aged 18 to 29 who had mild COVID-19 (a few samples of this study predate the infection). Cell type and time point are not known.

This clonotype appeared a few times. The chain carries TRBV9 and TRBJ2-7; 7 nucleotides agree with TRBD2. This CDR3 has 11 residues. Germline-derived CDR1 and CDR2 are SGDLS and YYNGEE. The V gene end was trimmed by 3 bases and the J gene end by 7 bases; junction bases not matched to a gene: 1. The CDR3 reads CASSGGGEQYF. In DNA form, the CDR3 reads TGTGCCAGCAGCGGGGGGGGAGAGCAGTACTTC.

The table lists this clonotype with a few counts. The rearrangement uses TRBV27 and TRBJ2-7; D possibly corresponds to TRBD1 (5 bases). In germline, CDR1 is MNHEY, CDR2 SMNVEV (reference sequence). CDR3 length: 14 amino acids. V was trimmed by 3 bases and J by 5 bases, leaving 14 bases between them. In DNA form, the CDR3 reads TGTGCCAGCAGTTTCACAGGTGCAAAGAACGAGCAGTACTTC. It encodes CASSFTGAKNEQYF.

The J gene is TRBJ1-2, the V gene TRBV6-5; D is perhaps TRBD1 (5 bases). This CDR3 has 14 amino acids. V was pared by 4 bases and J by 8 bases, with 17 bases between. The germline gives CDR1 MNHEY, CDR2 SVGAGI. CDR3 DNA: TGTGCCAGCAGTTTCTCAATCTCGGGGGGAGGCTACACCTTC. This translates into CASSFSISGGGYTF.

The chain joins TRBV11-2 to TRBJ2-3; no firm D call. This CDR3 is built from 18 residues. V lost 2 bases and J lost 0, with 18 bases in between. Germline V gives CDR1 SGHAT, CDR2 FQNNGV. CDR3 residues: CASSLLTPRSSSTDTQYF. Here the CDR3 DNA reads TGTGCCAGCAGCTTACTCACTCCGCGGTCGTCGAGCACAGATACGCAGTATTTT.

This clonotype came up a few times. The gene calls are TRBV5-1 and TRBJ1-1, with D tentatively TRBD1 (5 bases). The CDR3 totals 15 residues. Between the trimmed V and J ends, which lost 4 bases and 5 bases, there was a span of 18 bases. Germline V CDR1 and CDR2: SGHRS, YFSETQ. CDR3: CASSISGAGQTEAFF. In DNA, the CDR3 is TGCGCCAGCAGCATATCCGGGGCTGGTCAAACTGAAGCTTTCTTT.

The chain recombines TRBV24-1 with TRBJ2-1; 9 bases are shared with TRBD1. Germline-derived CDR1 and CDR2 are KGHDR and SFDVKD. The CDR3 is made up of 14 amino acids. The V and J ends lost 8 bases and 7 bases, in that order; junction bases with no gene match: 8. Here the CDR3 DNA reads TGTGCCACCACGGCGACAGGGGGAATGAATGAGCAGTTCTTC. Translating gives CATTATGGMNEQFF.

This chain joins TRBV15 and TRBJ2-2, with D uncertain. Per the germline V gene, CDR1 is LNHNV and CDR2 is YYDKDF (reference sequence). CDR3 length: 15 amino acids. Trimming took off 0 bases at V and 0 bases at J, with 5 bases between the two ends. The CDR3 protein is CATSRDRPNTGELFF. The CDR3 DNA reads TGTGCCACCAGCAGAGATCGACCGAACACCGGGGAGCTGTTTTTT.

This clonotype came up many times. The CDR3, as DNA: TGTGCCAGCTCAAGGGACAGACAACACAATGAGCAGTTCTTC. Translated: CASSRDRQHNEQFF. This rearrangement joins TRBV18 to TRBJ2-1, with 7 positions matching TRBD1. Germline V lookup: CDR1 KGHSH, CDR2 LQKENI. V dropped 5 bases and J dropped 5; count of bases not matched to a gene: 6. The CDR3 spans 14 residues.

J is TRBJ2-1 and V is TRBV19; the match to TRBD2 covers 11 bases. The germline V gene encodes CDR1 LNHDA and CDR2 SQIVND (reference sequence). The junction had 7 bases not matched to a gene; V was cut back by 6 bases and J by 6 bases. CDR3 length equals 15 residues. CDR3 DNA: TGTGCCAGTAGACCCGGGACTAGCGGCTTCAATGAGCAGTTCTTC. Protein product: CASRPGTSGFNEQFF. The variable domain in full, completed from reference TRBV19 and TRBJ2-1, reads DGGITQSPKYLFRKEGQNVTLSCEQNLNHDAMYWYRQDPGQGLRLIYYSQIVNDFQKGDIAEGYSVSREKKESFPLTVTSAQKNPTAFYLCASRPGTSGFNEQFFGPGTRLTVL.

The chain couples TRBV20-1 to TRBJ2-3; 13 nucleotides agree with TRBD2. CDR3 length: 15 residues. Unmatched junction bases numbered 9, after V lost 6 bases and J lost 6 bases. Germline V gene data show CDR1 as DFQATT and CDR2 as SNEGSKA (reference sequence). This CDR3 is CSAHGLAGAGDTQYF. The CDR3 DNA is TGCAGTGCGCACGGACTAGCGGGGGCAGGGGATACGCAGTATTTT.

This clonotype showed up just a few times. The V gene is TRBV30, the J gene TRBJ2-7; D gene ambiguous. There are 12 residues in the CDR3. V was shortened by 4 bases and J by 2 bases, with 9 bases between the two germline ends. In germline, CDR1 is GTSNPN, CDR2 SVGIG (reference sequence). The CDR3 loop reads CAWTTEAYEQYF. The CDR3 DNA reads TGTGCCTGGACCACCGAGGCCTACGAGCAGTACTTC.

In regard to this clonotype: This clone may be a read error of a much larger clone one base away. Here the CDR3 reads CASTPRRGGLSTDTKYF. The CDR3 DNA reads TGTGCCAGCACCCCCCGGCGGGGGGGCCTTAGCACAGATACGAAGTATTTT. The V call is TRBV12-3 or TRBV12-4, the J call TRBJ2-3; 9 bases are shared with TRBD2. This CDR3 comprises 17 residues.

Only a few counts were recorded for this clonotype. The rearrangement uses TRBV5-1 and TRBJ2-7, with D uncertain. Trimming removed 4 bases at V and 5 bases at J, with 10 bases between. Germline lookup yields CDR1 SGHRS and CDR2 YFSETQ. CDR3 size: 12 residues. Here the CDR3 reads CASSGLGNEQYF. The CDR3 region has the DNA TGCGCCAGCAGCGGGCTTGGAAACGAGCAGTACTTC.

This clonotype was seen only a few times. The V call is TRBV7-2, the J call TRBJ2-3; tentatively, D is TRBD1 (5 bases). From germline, CDR1 is SGHTA and CDR2 FQGNSA. V was trimmed by 4 bases and J by 2 bases, leaving 16 bases between them. The CDR3 consists of 16 residues. The CDR3 coding sequence is TGTGCCAGCAGCTCCTTTGGGGCAGGGAACACAGATACGCAGTATTTT. Amino acids: CASSSFGAGNTDTQYF.

This clonotype was counted ten times or more. CDR3: CASSRQAQETQYF. The DNA for the CDR3 is TGTGCCAGCAGCCGACAGGCCCAAGAGACCCAGTACTTC. The chain employs TRBV6-5 and TRBJ2-5; tentatively, D is TRBD1 (6 bases). Germline V gene lookup returns CDR1 MNHEY and CDR2 SVGAGI. V was shortened by 6 bases and J by 1 base, with 9 bases between the two germline ends. The CDR3 is 13 amino acids.

The gene calls are TRBV7-2 and TRBJ2-3; 10 bases are a match to TRBD2. Trimming at V came to 5 bases and at J to 2 bases, leaving 4 bases not matched to a gene. In germline, CDR1 is SGHTA, CDR2 FQGNSA. This CDR3 spans 15 amino acids. The CDR3 reads CASSLLAGFTDTQYF. CDR3 in DNA: TGTGCCAGCAGCCTACTAGCGGGGTTCACAGATACGCAGTATTTT.

The V and J genes are TRBV12-3 or TRBV12-4 and TRBJ2-1; TRBD1 is a possible D gene (8 bases). V was pared by 8 bases and J by 6 bases, with 20 bases between. CDR3 length: 15 amino acids. CDR3 sequence (DNA): TGTGCCAGCGCCCGACGGACAGGGAGGGGCAATGAGCAGTTCTTC. Its translation: CASARRTGRGNEQFF.

The CDR3 region has the DNA TGTGCCAGCAGCCAAGGCCGAGCGACGGGTACGCAGTATTTT. Protein product: CASSQGRATGTQYF. This rearrangement joins TRBV3-1 to TRBJ2-3, with D unclear. The CDR3 extends over 14 amino acids. Germline CDR1 reads LGHDT; CDR2 reads YNNKEL (reference sequence). The V end was cut by 1 base, the J end by 8 bases, with 13 bases between.

V usage is TRBV7-8 and J usage is TRBJ1-1; D is unresolved. The ends were cut back, 5 bases at V and 0 bases at J, with 7 bases in the middle. The CDR3 totals 13 residues. Germline assignment: CDR1 SGHVS and CDR2 FQNEAQ. CDR3 residues: CASSPLMNTEAFF. The CDR3 DNA reads TGTGCCAGCAGCCCACTCATGAACACTGAAGCTTTCTTT.

Ten or more counts support this clonotype. This chain links TRBV25-1 with TRBJ2-7; D is tentatively TRBD1 or TRBD2 (5 bases each). Trimming pared 4 bases from V and 4 bases from J, leaving 11 bases between. The CDR3 totals 13 residues. Germline V gene data show CDR1 as MGHDK and CDR2 as SYGVNS. In DNA, the CDR3 is TGTGCCAGCAGTGTCACGGGGACGTACGAGCAGTACGTC. Its translation: CASSVTGTYEQYV.

This clonotype appeared a few times. The rearrangement joins TRBV12-3 or TRBV12-4 to TRBJ1-1; D is undetermined. The ends were cut back, 3 bases at V and 2 bases at J, with 7 bases in the middle. This CDR3 region has 13 residues. The CDR3 loop reads CASSLKANTEAFF. The CDR3 nucleotides read TGTGCCAGCAGTTTGAAAGCCAACACTGAAGCTTTCTTT.

The V call is TRBV6-1, the J call TRBJ2-7; 11 bases map to TRBD1. This CDR3 comprises 16 residues. Trimming removed 5 bases from V and 1 base from J; junction bases left unmatched: 7. CDR1 and CDR2 (germline): MNHNS, SASEGT. In DNA, the CDR3 is TGTGCCAGCAGTCGAGGGACAGGGGGAAGTTCCTACGAGCAGTACGTC. This sequence encodes CASSRGTGGSSYEQYV.

The J gene is TRBJ1-6, the V gene TRBV6-5; D is unclear. The CDR3 length is 19 residues. Germline V gene sequence: CDR1 MNHEY, CDR2 SVGAGI. V lost 0 bases and J 7 bases, leaving 22 bases between the germline ends. CDR3 sequence reads: CASSYSRGFGEEGNSPLHF. The CDR3, as DNA: TGTGCCAGCAGTTACTCGAGAGGGTTCGGAGAGGAGGGAAATTCACCCCTCCACTTT.

This clonotype turned up a few times. The chain uses TRBV4-1 and TRBJ1-5, with no clear D. CDR1 is MGHRA, CDR2 YSYEKL, per germline. The germline V and J ends were trimmed by 3 bases and 0 bases, with 9 bases remaining between them. The CDR3 is made up of 15 amino acids. The CDR3 DNA sequence: TGCGCCAGCAGCCATCGGGGAGTTAGCAATCAGCCCCAGCATTTT. Amino acids: CASSHRGVSNQPQHF.

This clonotype has a handful of counts. J is TRBJ2-2 and V is TRBV7-8, with D perhaps given as TRBD1 or TRBD2 (5 bases each). CDR1 is SGHVS, CDR2 FQNEAQ, per germline. Trimming took off 5 bases at V and 5 bases at J, with 12 bases between the two ends. The CDR3 is made up of 14 amino acids. The CDR3 DNA sequence: TGTGCCAGCAGCCACGAATGGGGGACCGGGGAGCTGTTTTTT. Its translation: CASSHEWGTGELFF. Complete variable domain (other parts from reference TRBV7-8 and TRBJ2-2): GAGVSQSPRYKVAKRGQDVALRCDPISGHVSLFWYQQALGQGPEFLTYFQNEAQLDKSGLPSDRFFAERPEGSVSTLKIQRTQQEDSAVYLCASSHEWGTGELFFGEGSRLTVL.